The 7 T cell receptor beta chains listed next were all sequenced from one sample in a study of PD-1 blockade in classical Hodgkin lymphoma. Sequencing used immunoSEQ multiplex PCR; TCRdb keeps in-frame clones, though not all of them. Of some 15,000 clones listed, roughly three quarters are singletons. Relapses following autologous stem cell transplantation were seen in all patients, with brentuximab vedotin exposure varying. Specimen: peripheral blood mononuclear cells (PBMCs), collected before the second cycle of nivolumab. Every receptor here comes from a human donor with classical Hodgkin lymphoma.

The genes are TRBV19 and TRBJ1-2; tentative D call: TRBD1 (6 bases). V shed 6 bases and J shed 4 bases, with 15 bases lying between them. The CDR3 totals 14 residues. CDR1 and CDR2 (germline): LNHDA, SQIVND (reference sequence). The CDR3, as DNA: TGTGCCAGTAGATCCCAGGACAGAAGCTATGGCTACACCTTC. It encodes CASRSQDRSYGYTF.

In its sample, this clone was seen a few times. Germline and junction disagree at one end, which may indicate a read error. The J gene is TRBJ2-7, the V gene TRBV7-8; 11 nucleotides line up with TRBD1. The CDR3 extends over 14 amino acids. The germline V gene encodes CDR1 SGHVS and CDR2 FQNEAQ. CDR3 in amino acids: CASSLGQGVGWVHF. In nucleotides, the CDR3 is TGTGCCAGCAGCTTGGGACAGGGGGTTGGTTGGGTGCACTTC.

Note on this clone: This same CDR3 is encoded by further DNA sequences in the sample. The gene calls are TRBV6-4 and TRBJ1-2; no clear D gene. Per germline, CDR1 MRHNA and CDR2 SNTAGT. Deletions cut 6 bases from V and 3 bases from J, with 11 bases between. This CDR3 has 13 amino acids. The CDR3 loop is CASRPGSHYGYTF. CDR3 DNA: TGTGCCAGCAGACCGGGGTCCCACTATGGCTACACCTTC.

This clone was detected once. This chain links TRBV2 with TRBJ1-6; perhaps TRBD1 as D (5 bases). Trimming left V 6 bases short and J 0 bases short, with 12 bases between. Germline values: CDR1 SNHLY, CDR2 FYNNEI. This CDR3 has 16 residues. The CDR3 nucleotides read TGTGCCAGCAGAACTCCAGGGAGCTCCTATAATTCACCCCTCCACTTT. As protein: CASRTPGSSYNSPLHF.

This chain connects TRBV9 to TRBJ2-1; D uncertain. There are 17 residues in the CDR3. The germline V and J ends were trimmed by 0 bases and 0 bases, with 13 bases remaining between them. In germline, CDR1 is SGDLS, CDR2 YYNGEE. The CDR3: CASSVGSTLRSYNEQFF. The CDR3 DNA sequence: TGTGCCAGCAGCGTAGGTTCGACTTTACGCTCCTACAATGAGCAGTTCTTC.

The V gene is TRBV7-2, the J gene TRBJ1-5, with D perhaps matching TRBD1 (5 bases). V shed 5 bases and J shed 2 bases, with 19 bases lying between them. The CDR3 consists of 17 residues. Germline loops: CDR1 SGHTA, CDR2 FQGNSA. Here the CDR3 reads CASSPQLGREGNQPQHF. DNA of the CDR3: TGTGCCAGCAGCCCACAACTGGGGCGTGAAGGCAATCAGCCCCAGCATTTT.

The V gene is TRBV7-8, the J gene TRBJ2-1; D might be TRBD1 (6 bases). Between the trimmed V and J ends, which lost 5 bases and 5 bases, there was a span of 16 bases. CDR1 is SGHVS, CDR2 FQNEAQ, per germline. The CDR3 has 15 residues. CDR3: CASSPGTLRNNEQFF. The CDR3 DNA reads as TGTGCCAGCAGCCCCGGGACACTCAGAAACAATGAGCAGTTCTTC.